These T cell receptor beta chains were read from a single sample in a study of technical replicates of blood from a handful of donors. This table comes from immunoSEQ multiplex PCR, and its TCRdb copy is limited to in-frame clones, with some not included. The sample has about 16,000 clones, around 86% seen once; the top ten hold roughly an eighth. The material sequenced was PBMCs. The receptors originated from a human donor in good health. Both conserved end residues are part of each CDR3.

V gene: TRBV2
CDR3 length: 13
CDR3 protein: CASSQTGASIQYF

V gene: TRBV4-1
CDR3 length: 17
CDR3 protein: CASSQERGGFGNEKLFF

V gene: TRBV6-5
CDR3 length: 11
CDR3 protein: CASDRDAEAFF

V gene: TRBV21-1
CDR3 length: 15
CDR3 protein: CASSRDRVAKNIQYF

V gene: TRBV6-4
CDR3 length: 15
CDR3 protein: CASSDSKGATDTQYF

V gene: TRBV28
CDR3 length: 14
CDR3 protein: CASSTNRDSQPQHF

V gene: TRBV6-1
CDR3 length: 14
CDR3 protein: CASSESGWGNTIYF

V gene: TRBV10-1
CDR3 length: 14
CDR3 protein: CASSVGGNTDTQYF

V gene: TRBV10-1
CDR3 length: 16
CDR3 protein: CASSESPSGSFHEQFF

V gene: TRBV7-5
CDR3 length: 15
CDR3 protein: CVRSLDGWGNQPQHF

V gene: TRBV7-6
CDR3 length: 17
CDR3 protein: CASSLRDGRPWDTEAFF

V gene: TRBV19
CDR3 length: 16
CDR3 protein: CASSILGDIAKNIQYF

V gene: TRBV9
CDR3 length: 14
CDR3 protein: CASSVVGGPDTQYF

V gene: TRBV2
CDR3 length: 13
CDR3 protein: CASHRQGPGELFF

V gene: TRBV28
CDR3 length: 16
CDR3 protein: CASSSPGTGGSYGYTF

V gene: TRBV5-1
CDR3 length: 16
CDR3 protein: CASSFSEGGAADTQYF

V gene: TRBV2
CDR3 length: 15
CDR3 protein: CASTGRGGSRNEQFF

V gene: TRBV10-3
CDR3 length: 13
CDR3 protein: CAISPNDGETQYF

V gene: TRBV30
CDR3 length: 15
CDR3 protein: CAWGALGEVAGELFF

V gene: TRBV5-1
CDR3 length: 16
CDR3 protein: CASSLNAPGSNYGYTF

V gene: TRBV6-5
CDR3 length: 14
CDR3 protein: CASTRRTGNTEAFF

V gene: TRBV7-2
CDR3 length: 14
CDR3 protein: CASSLLRSTGELFF

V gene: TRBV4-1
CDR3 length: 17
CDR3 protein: CASSQERSKGPGDTQYF

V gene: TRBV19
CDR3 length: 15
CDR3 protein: CASSTGLAGYNEQFF

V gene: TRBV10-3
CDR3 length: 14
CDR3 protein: CAARQGAFAYTQYF

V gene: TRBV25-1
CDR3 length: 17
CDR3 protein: CASSGIALARGFYEQYF

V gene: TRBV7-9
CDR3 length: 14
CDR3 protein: CASSLGNSANEQFF

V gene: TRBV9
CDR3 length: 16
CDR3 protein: CASSVIAGGPGETQYF

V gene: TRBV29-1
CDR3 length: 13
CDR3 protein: CSVEGQQGTEAFF

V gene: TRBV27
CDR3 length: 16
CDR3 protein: CASCRRPSGSTDTQYF

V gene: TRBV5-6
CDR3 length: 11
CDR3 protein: CASSLVEEQFF

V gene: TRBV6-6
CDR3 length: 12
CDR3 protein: CASNRVDTEAFF

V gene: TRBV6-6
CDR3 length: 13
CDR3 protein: CASSSGGYYEQYF

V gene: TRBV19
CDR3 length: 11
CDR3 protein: CASKQGAEQYF

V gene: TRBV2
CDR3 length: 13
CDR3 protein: CASGGVGSYEQYF

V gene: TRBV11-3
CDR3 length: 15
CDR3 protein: CASSLSGQGNTEAFF